Listed here is a single T cell receptor beta chain. Trimming left V 5 bases short and J 4 bases short, with 15 bases between. CDR1 SEHNR and CDR2 FQNEAQ come from the germline V gene (reference sequence). The CDR3 runs 15 residues. This table comes from immunoSEQ multiplex PCR, and its TCRdb copy is limited to in-frame clones, with some not included. The table has about 100,000 clones, roughly 90% seen once. The cohort excluded patients with autoimmune disease history or systemic immunosuppression. Collection of blood occurred at baseline, at cycle 4 day 1, and at cycle 7 day 1. This sample is part of a study of OX40 agonist ivuxolimab in advanced cancers.

This specimen was CD4+ or CD8+ T cells sorted from blood, taken in a trial of the OX40 agonist ivuxolimab. V usage is TRBV7-9 and J usage is TRBJ1-3, with unresolved D. The source is an adult with an advanced solid tumor such as melanoma, head and neck, liver or kidney cancer. CDR3 nucleotides: TGTGCCAGCAGCCCGGGGTCTCTAACCGGAAACACCATATATTTT. Translated, it gives CASSPGSLTGNTIYF. Variable domain in full (rest from reference TRBV7-9 and TRBJ1-3): DTGVSQNPRHKITKRGQNVTFRCDPISEHNRLYWYRQTLGQGPEFLTYFQNEAQLEKSRLLSDRFSAERPKGSFSTLEIQRTEQGDSAMYLCASSPGSLTGNTIYFGEGSWLTVV.